What follows describes a single TCR beta chain. The sample comes from a study of blood T cell repertoires in COVID-19. For the study at large: COVID-19 samples, acute and convalescent, were from the United States, Italy and Spain. The cDNA or gDNA used as material had been derived from T cells, B-cell-depleted T cells, or PBMCs.

Enrollment of patients from Seattle took place during active infection, with longitudinal follow-up. Study processing details: Estimates of nucleated cell counts were drawn from the amplification of reference gene primers. The data were produced by immunoSEQ multiplex PCR, yet TCRdb's version contains in-frame clones alone and is incomplete. That table is the source of V, J and clone size, and D and trimming were worked out from the DNA. Counted here are about 500,000 clones, 85% to 90% occurring once; the ten biggest clones make up under 8.5%. Sequenced sample: peripheral blood. This receptor was taken from a woman between 50 and 59 years old with COVID-19, enrolled during active disease.

The CDR3 here is CASSLSTDNEQFF. As DNA, the CDR3 is TGTGCCAGCAGTCTCTCGACAGACAATGAGCAGTTCTTC. This chain joins TRBV28 and TRBJ2-1; D is perhaps TRBD1 (5 bases). From germline, CDR1 is MDHEN and CDR2 SYDVKM. This CDR3 has 13 residues. V shed 5 bases and J shed 5 bases, with 10 bases lying between them.